The rows below give T cell receptor beta chains drawn from one sample of a study of cytomegalovirus exposure and HLA in healthy donors. The protocol was immunoSEQ multiplex PCR, while the TCRdb copy is restricted to in-frame clones and leaves out a portion. The table records 110,000 to 150,000 clones, roughly 80% of them present only once. Sequencing was carried out using PBMCs. These receptor sequences come from a woman aged 50 to 60 in good health and CMV-seropositive. The CDR3 runs from the conserved cysteine through the conserved F or W. The D gene is left open where the match is weak. Clone size is stated in some rows and not others, as once, few, many or a class when expanded.

v_call: TRBV19; clone_size: NA; j_call: TRBJ2-1; d_call: TRBD2; cdr3_aa: CASRIAGSYNEQFF
v_call: TRBV6-5; clone_size: NA; j_call: TRBJ1-5; d_call: NA; cdr3_aa: CASSFSGYSNQPQHF
v_call: TRBV23-1; clone_size: NA; j_call: TRBJ1-2; d_call: NA; cdr3_aa: CASRLLDGQTYGYTF
v_call: TRBV28; clone_size: NA; j_call: TRBJ1-3; d_call: NA; cdr3_aa: CASSLYNTIYF
v_call: TRBV23-1; clone_size: NA; j_call: TRBJ2-4; d_call: NA; cdr3_aa: CASSQRTNPAKNIQYF
v_call: TRBV9; clone_size: NA; j_call: TRBJ1-1; d_call: NA; cdr3_aa: CASSVARQAGEAFF
v_call: TRBV28; clone_size: few; j_call: TRBJ1-5; d_call: TRBD1; cdr3_aa: CASSSSQGAVNQPQHF
v_call: TRBV29-1; clone_size: NA; j_call: TRBJ2-1; d_call: TRBD2; cdr3_aa: CSTSGGTYNEQFF
v_call: TRBV4-2; clone_size: NA; j_call: TRBJ2-1; d_call: NA; cdr3_aa: CASSAGGSSYNEQFF
v_call: TRBV23-1; clone_size: few; j_call: TRBJ2-1; d_call: NA; cdr3_aa: CASRVSSSYNEQFF
v_call: TRBV28; clone_size: few; j_call: TRBJ1-1; d_call: NA; cdr3_aa: CASIGNYPEAFF
v_call: TRBV5-8; clone_size: NA; j_call: TRBJ2-7; d_call: TRBD2; cdr3_aa: CASSRRGGLYEQYF
v_call: TRBV6-5; clone_size: NA; j_call: NA; d_call: NA; cdr3_aa: CAGGSGYSYEQYF
v_call: TRBV2; clone_size: many; j_call: TRBJ1-5; d_call: NA; cdr3_aa: CASRRDSNQPQHF
v_call: TRBV29-1; clone_size: NA; j_call: TRBJ1-2; d_call: NA; cdr3_aa: CSVEPGGGPAHTF
v_call: TRBV7-8; clone_size: NA; j_call: TRBJ2-5; d_call: NA; cdr3_aa: CASSSLRGRGKETQYF
v_call: TRBV19; clone_size: few; j_call: TRBJ2-7; d_call: NA; cdr3_aa: CASSEAESFYEQYF
v_call: TRBV28; clone_size: few; j_call: TRBJ1-1; d_call: NA; cdr3_aa: CASSFGGRPEAFF
v_call: TRBV5-1; clone_size: NA; j_call: TRBJ1-3; d_call: NA; cdr3_aa: CASSPVYSGNTIYF
v_call: TRBV7-3; clone_size: NA; j_call: TRBJ2-2; d_call: TRBD2; cdr3_aa: CASSSLAGGGELFF